These 24 T cell receptor beta chains originate from one sample sequenced in a study of blood T cell repertoires in COVID-19. Using immunoSEQ multiplex PCR, the repertoire was profiled, and TCRdb retains in-frame clones only, with some absent. The data show under 300,000 clones, roughly 90% seen once. Sample: PBMCs or T cells enriched from blood (not recorded which). Source of these receptors: a woman in her thirties or forties with acute COVID-19.

This chain uses TRBV28 with TRBJ1-5; 10 nucleotides align to TRBD1. The V and J ends lost 5 bases and 7 bases, in that order; junction bases with no gene match: 14. CDR1 is MDHEN, CDR2 SYDVKM, per germline. The CDR3 has 17 residues. CDR3 in amino acids: CASSSRRDRGKMQPQHF. CDR3 nucleotides: TGTGCCAGCAGTAGCCGCCGGGACAGGGGAAAAATGCAGCCCCAGCATTTT. Full variable domain (rest looked up from reference TRBV28 and TRBJ1-5): DVKVTQSSRYLVKRTGEKVFLECVQDMDHENMFWYRQDPGLGLRLIYFSYDVKMKEKGDIPEGYSVSREKKERFSLILESASTNQTSMYLCASSSRRDRGKMQPQHFGDGTRLSIL.

The chain carries TRBV15 and TRBJ2-5, with 7 bases aligning to TRBD1. V shed 3 bases and J 4 bases; nucleotides not matched to a gene: 8. CDR1 is LNHNV, CDR2 YYDKDF, per germline (reference sequence). The CDR3 has 15 amino acids. CDR3 in amino acids: CATSSQRGPRETQYF. DNA of the CDR3: TGTGCCACCAGCAGCCAAAGGGGGCCGCGAGAGACCCAGTACTTC.

The gene calls are TRBV19 and TRBJ1-1; 10 bases line up with TRBD1. V lost 9 bases, J lost 3 bases, and 10 bases stayed unmatched. CDR1 is LNHDA and CDR2 is SQIVND in the germline V gene (reference sequence). The CDR3 is made up of 15 amino acids. CDR3 in DNA: TGTGCCAGCCTTAGCGGGGACAGGGGTGACACTGAAGCTTTCTTT. This sequence encodes CASLSGDRGDTEAFF. Combining the CDR3 with reference TRBV19 and TRBJ1-1 gives the whole variable domain DGGITQSPKYLFRKEGQNVTLSCEQNLNHDAMYWYRQDPGQGLRLIYYSQIVNDFQKGDIAEGYSVSREKKESFPLTVTSAQKNPTAFYLCASLSGDRGDTEAFFGQGTRLTVV.

This chain joins TRBV24-1 and TRBJ1-2, with D possibly being TRBD1 (6 bases). This CDR3 region has 15 residues. The germline V and J ends were trimmed by 4 bases and 4 bases, with 15 bases remaining between them. CDR1 KGHDR and CDR2 SFDVKD come from the germline V gene. Written as DNA, the CDR3 is TGTGCCACCAGTGACCCTGGAACAGGGTTCTATGGCTACACCTTC. As protein: CATSDPGTGFYGYTF.

V and J are TRBV30 and TRBJ2-7; TRBD1 aligns across 10 bases. From germline, CDR1 is GTSNPN and CDR2 SVGIG (reference sequence). This CDR3 is built from 14 residues. Trimming cost V 4 bases and J 3 bases; bases outside gene matches: 6. CDR3 in amino acids: CAWKRDRGIYEQYF. CDR3 nucleotide sequence: TGTGCCTGGAAAAGGGACAGGGGTATCTACGAGCAGTACTTC.

The chain uses TRBV11-3 and TRBJ2-7, with 7 positions matching TRBD2. The CDR3 runs 12 residues. Losses at the gene ends were 5 bases for V and 6 bases for J; bases not matched to a gene: 4. Germline V gene sequence: CDR1 SGHNT, CDR2 YENEEA. CDR3 region: CASSRRGFEQYF. The CDR3 region has the DNA TGTGCCAGCAGCCGGCGGGGGTTCGAGCAGTACTTC.

This clone was seen only once. The V and J genes are TRBV7-9 and TRBJ2-1; 10 nucleotides align to TRBD2. Germline-derived CDR1 and CDR2 are SEHNR and FQNEAQ (reference sequence). The trim removed 5 bases at V and 0 bases at J, leaving 10 bases unmatched. The CDR3 has 18 residues. The CDR3 nucleotides are TGTGCCAGCAGCCCGGGACTAGCGTTCTCGAGCTCCTACAATGAGCAGTTCTTC. Residues: CASSPGLAFSSSYNEQFF. Filled out from reference TRBV7-9 and TRBJ2-1, the complete variable domain reads DTGVSQNPRHKITKRGQNVTFRCDPISEHNRLYWYRQTLGQGPEFLTYFQNEAQLEKSRLLSDRFSAERPKGSFSTLEIQRTEQGDSAMYLCASSPGLAFSSSYNEQFFGPGTRLTVL.

As DNA, the CDR3 is TGTGCCAGCAGCCGACCTACTAGGGGCAATCAGCCCCAGCATTTT. Protein product: CASSRPTRGNQPQHF. V is TRBV28 and J is TRBJ1-5; D gene ambiguous. The CDR3 is 15 residues long. Germline V gene sequence: CDR1 MDHEN, CDR2 SYDVKM. V dropped 6 bases and J dropped 2 bases, with 14 bases sitting between them.

V and J are TRBV7-9 and TRBJ1-2, with 8 bases identical to TRBD1. This CDR3 region has 12 residues. The V and J ends lost 5 bases and 6 bases, in that order; junction bases with no gene match: 2. Germline CDR1 is SEHNR and CDR2 is FQNEAQ (reference sequence). The CDR3, as DNA: TGTGCCAGCAGCCCGACAGGGGATGGCTACACCTTC. Translated: CASSPTGDGYTF. Full variable domain (missing parts from reference TRBV7-9 and TRBJ1-2): DTGVSQNPRHKITKRGQNVTFRCDPISEHNRLYWYRQTLGQGPEFLTYFQNEAQLEKSRLLSDRFSAERPKGSFSTLEIQRTEQGDSAMYLCASSPTGDGYTFGSGTRLTVV.

V gene TRBV7-9 combines with J gene TRBJ1-2; tentative D call: TRBD1 (6 bases). CDR3 length: 16 residues. Germline assignment: CDR1 SEHNR and CDR2 FQNEAQ (reference sequence). V lost 1 base and J 2 bases, leaving 14 bases between the germline ends. The CDR3 DNA is TGTGCCAGCAGCTTAGGGTGGACAGACCAAAACTATGGCTACACCTTC. Translation gives CASSLGWTDQNYGYTF. The variable domain in full, with the rest retrieved from reference TRBV7-9 and TRBJ1-2, is DTGVSQNPRHKITKRGQNVTFRCDPISEHNRLYWYRQTLGQGPEFLTYFQNEAQLEKSRLLSDRFSAERPKGSFSTLEIQRTEQGDSAMYLCASSLGWTDQNYGYTFGSGTRLTVV.

The V and J genes are TRBV20-1 and TRBJ2-5; 12 bases are shared with TRBD2. There are 19 residues in the CDR3. CDR1 and CDR2 (germline): DFQATT, SNEGSKA (reference sequence). V was clipped by 6 bases and J by 5 bases; unmatched bases: 22. CDR3 sequence (DNA): TGCAGTGCGAGTCCCCTTTTTGCTAGCGGGAGGGCCCTCGTGGAGACCCAGTACTTC. Its protein is CSASPLFASGRALVETQYF.

This clone appeared once. V is TRBV28 and J is TRBJ2-1; 8 bases are a match to TRBD2. The germline V gene encodes CDR1 MDHEN and CDR2 SYDVKM. The CDR3 sequence is 16 residues long. After removal of 2 bases from V and 7 bases from J, the junction contained 10 bases not matched to a gene. The CDR3 nucleotides are TGTGCCAGCAGTTTAACGGGGGGGCCGTTCAGGAATGAGCAGTTCTTC. This translates into CASSLTGGPFRNEQFF.

The chain has TRBV12-1 and TRBJ2-5; the D call in the table, TRBD1, was not verified against the DNA. TRBV12-1 is shown as a pseudogene. The CDR3 has 18 amino acids. CDR3 nucleotide sequence: TGTGCCAGCAGCTTTGAGTCATGGGGCGCGGCTCCAAAAGAGACCCAGTACTTC. Translation: CASSFESWGAAPKETQYF.

The CDR3 sequence: CASSSNRRDRDVEQYF. In DNA form, the CDR3 reads TGTGCCAGCAGCTCGAACCGTCGGGACAGGGATGTCGAGCAGTACTTC. This chain joins TRBV7-7 and TRBJ2-7; 9 bases match TRBD1. The CDR3 is 16 amino acids. Germline CDR1 reads SSHAT; CDR2 reads FNYEAQ (reference sequence). V gave up 4 bases and J gave up 6 bases; unmatched junction bases: 13.

The J gene is TRBJ2-1, the V gene TRBV28, with 8 bases lining up with TRBD2. There are 15 residues in the CDR3. V was pared by 3 bases and J by 6 bases, with 7 bases of the junction left unmatched. CDR1 and CDR2 from the germline V gene are MDHEN and SYDVKM. CDR3 nucleotide sequence: TGTGCCAGCAGTTTCGGCCTAGCGGGCGGCAATGAGCAGTTCTTC. It codes for CASSFGLAGGNEQFF.

The chain's CDR3 is CASSPRRWQGLASTEAFF. In DNA form, the CDR3 reads TGCGCCAGCAGCCCCAGAAGGTGGCAGGGGTTAGCTAGCACTGAAGCTTTCTTT. The genes are TRBV5-1 and TRBJ1-1, with TRBD1 as a possible D gene (6 bases). Trimming took 4 bases from V and 4 from J, leaving 26 bases between them. Germline V gives CDR1 SGHRS, CDR2 YFSETQ. The CDR3 extends over 18 amino acids.

The chain couples TRBV6-5 to TRBJ1-1; TRBD1 might be the D (5 bases). The CDR3 spans 13 residues. The V gene's germline CDR1 is MNHEY and CDR2 SVGAGI. Between the trimmed V and J ends, which lost 4 bases and 4 bases, there was a span of 10 bases. CDR3 sequence reads: CASSWGEGTEAFF. CDR3 bases: TGTGCCAGCAGTTGGGGGGAGGGCACTGAAGCTTTCTTT.

Points on this clone: This sample includes further DNA sequences coding for the same CDR3. This chain links TRBV7-2 with TRBJ2-5; 8 bases align to TRBD1. CDR1 and CDR2 (germline): SGHTA, FQGNSA. J lost 4 bases, V lost 5 bases, and 3 bases had no gene match. The CDR3 covers 13 residues. The CDR3: CASSRTGGETQYF. CDR3 DNA: TGTGCCAGCAGCCGCACAGGGGGAGAGACCCAGTACTTC.

This clone was found once. The V and J genes are TRBV7-8 and TRBJ1-5, with D possibly TRBD1 on 5 matching bases. This CDR3 spans 15 amino acids. Germline loops: CDR1 SGHVS, CDR2 FQNEAQ. With 0 bases removed from V and 10 bases from J, the gap between germline ends came to 16 bases. For the CDR3, the DNA is TGTGCCAGCAGCTTAGCGCTCCAGACCGGGGGTCCCCAGCATTTT. The encoded protein is CASSLALQTGGPQHF. Drawing the rest from reference TRBV7-8 and TRBJ1-5, the complete variable domain is GAGVSQSPRYKVAKRGQDVALRCDPISGHVSLFWYQQALGQGPEFLTYFQNEAQLDKSGLPSDRFFAERPEGSVSTLKIQRTQQEDSAVYLCASSLALQTGGPQHFGDGTRLSIL.

CDR3 protein: CASSKGLQETQYF. The CDR3, as DNA: TGCGCCAGCAGCAAGGGACTCCAAGAGACCCAGTACTTC. The V call is TRBV5-1, the J call TRBJ2-5; maybe TRBD2 (6 bases). Germline loops: CDR1 SGHRS, CDR2 YFSETQ. The length of the CDR3 is 13 residues. Trimming cost V 4 bases and J 1 base, with 8 bases left between them.

V and J are TRBV6-5 and TRBJ2-1; 9 positions match TRBD1. The trim removed 3 bases at V and 6 bases at J, leaving 3 bases unmatched. Germline V gene lookup returns CDR1 MNHEY and CDR2 SVGAGI. The CDR3 consists of 14 residues. CDR3 loop: CASSYGTGSNEQFF. CDR3 in DNA: TGTGCCAGCAGTTATGGGACAGGGTCCAATGAGCAGTTCTTC.

V is TRBV7-3 and J is TRBJ2-3; maybe TRBD2 (6 bases). Trimming took off 1 base at V and 7 bases at J, with 15 bases between the two ends. Germline V gene data show CDR1 as SGHTA and CDR2 as FQGTGA. This CDR3 spans 15 amino acids. Written as DNA, the CDR3 is TGTGCCAGCAGCTTAATTCCTCTAGCGATGAATACGCAGTATTTT. Translating gives CASSLIPLAMNTQYF.

This chain connects TRBV6-5 to TRBJ1-2; 9 nucleotides line up with TRBD1. The CDR3 is made up of 13 amino acids. Germline values: CDR1 MNHEY, CDR2 SVGAGI. Germline trimming cut 6 bases from V and 8 bases from J; bases unmatched to any gene: 7. CDR3: CASSIQGARGYTF. The CDR3 DNA reads TGTGCCAGCAGCATACAGGGGGCCAGAGGCTACACCTTC.

V and J are TRBV12-3 or TRBV12-4 and TRBJ1-2; possible D gene TRBD1, 6 bases. The V and J ends lost 3 bases and 8 bases respectively, with 10 bases between them. This CDR3 contains 12 residues. The CDR3 nucleotides are TGTGCCAGCAGTTTTCGGCAGGGGGGCTACACCTTC. Encoded protein: CASSFRQGGYTF.